These T cell receptor beta chains were read from a single sample in a study of T cell changes during pregnancy in multiple sclerosis. The table came from immunoSEQ multiplex PCR; TCRdb's copy has only in-frame clones and leaves some out. The data hold roughly 71,000 clones, with roughly nine tenths observed a single time. The sample here was peripheral blood, taken in the first trimester of pregnancy. These receptor sequences come from a female donor in good health, enrolled as a control in a pregnancy study. Each CDR3 is given with its conserved first and last residue. Fields, in order: D gene, J gene, V gene, clone size, CDR3 DNA, CDR3 protein. D genes are given only for firm matches. The listing skips clone size in some rows; elsewhere it reads once, few, many or a size class.

D gene: -; J gene: TRBJ2-5; V gene: TRBV25-1; clone size: once; CDR3 DNA: TGTGCCAGCAGTGCTCCCGGAGGCGGGCAAGAGACCCAGTACTTC; CDR3 protein: CASSAPGGGQETQYF
D gene: TRBD1; J gene: TRBJ2-7; V gene: TRBV5-1; clone size: -; CDR3 DNA: TGCGCCAGCAGCTCCTGGACAGGGGCCTACGAGCAGTACTTC; CDR3 protein: CASSSWTGAYEQYF
D gene: TRBD1; J gene: TRBJ2-6; V gene: TRBV5-4; clone size: -; CDR3 DNA: TGTGCCAGCAGCCGTCGACAGGGCCGCTCTGGGGCCAACGTCCTGACTTTC; CDR3 protein: CASSRRQGRSGANVLTF
D gene: -; J gene: TRBJ2-3; V gene: TRBV29-1; clone size: once; CDR3 DNA: TGCAGCGTTGATGGATGGGCTGATACGCAGTATTTT; CDR3 protein: CSVDGWADTQYF
D gene: TRBD1; J gene: TRBJ1-5; V gene: TRBV6-6; clone size: -; CDR3 DNA: TGTGCCAGCAGTAAACAGGGGAATCAGCCCCAGCATTTT; CDR3 protein: CASSKQGNQPQHF
D gene: TRBD2; J gene: TRBJ2-7; V gene: TRBV27; clone size: -; CDR3 DNA: TGTGCCAGCAGTTTATTATTCGGAGCGGGAGGGCCCAGCGAGCAGTACTTC; CDR3 protein: CASSLLFGAGGPSEQYF
D gene: -; J gene: TRBJ2-7; V gene: TRBV25-1; clone size: -; CDR3 DNA: TGTGCCAGCAGTGGGGGTGGGGGCGTGACTTATCCCCACGAGCAGTACTTC; CDR3 protein: CASSGGGGVTYPHEQYF
D gene: TRBD2; J gene: TRBJ2-1; V gene: TRBV5-1; clone size: -; CDR3 DNA: TGCGCCAGCAGCTTGGCCAGCGGGAGCTCATACAATGAGCAGTTCTTC; CDR3 protein: CASSLASGSSYNEQFF
D gene: -; J gene: TRBJ2-7; V gene: TRBV9; clone size: -; CDR3 DNA: TGTGCCAGCAGCGTTGAGGGTTGGTACGAGCAGTACTTC; CDR3 protein: CASSVEGWYEQYF
D gene: TRBD2; J gene: TRBJ2-1; V gene: TRBV25-1; clone size: -; CDR3 DNA: TGTGCCAGCAGTGAACCAGTGCCGGGAGGGCTCAATGAGCAGTTCTTC; CDR3 protein: CASSEPVPGGLNEQFF
D gene: TRBD1; J gene: TRBJ2-5; V gene: TRBV2; clone size: -; CDR3 DNA: TGTGCCAGCAGTAGGGGGCTAGAGACCCAGTACTTC; CDR3 protein: CASSRGLETQYF
D gene: -; J gene: TRBJ2-7; V gene: TRBV27; clone size: -; CDR3 DNA: TGTGCCAGCAGTTTAGGGGGGGCTCTCAACGAGCAGTACTTC; CDR3 protein: CASSLGGALNEQYF
D gene: -; J gene: TRBJ1-1; V gene: TRBV2; clone size: -; CDR3 DNA: TGTGCCAGCAGTGAAGATGCGGGTGACACTGAAGCTTTCTTT; CDR3 protein: CASSEDAGDTEAFF
D gene: -; J gene: TRBJ1-4; V gene: TRBV27; clone size: -; CDR3 DNA: TGTGCCAGCAGTATCATGGCGGGGTATAATGAAAAACTGTTTTTT; CDR3 protein: CASSIMAGYNEKLFF
D gene: -; J gene: TRBJ2-5; V gene: TRBV5-4; clone size: -; CDR3 DNA: TGTGCCAGCAGCCTCCCGGCGGGCGGGGAGACCCAGTACTTC; CDR3 protein: CASSLPAGGETQYF
D gene: TRBD2; J gene: TRBJ2-3; V gene: TRBV6-6; clone size: -; CDR3 DNA: TGTGCCAGCAGCCTAGGACTAGCGGACGTTCATTGTTTT; CDR3 protein: CASSLGLADVHCF
D gene: -; J gene: TRBJ2-1; V gene: TRBV2; clone size: -; CDR3 DNA: TGTGCCAGCAGTGTAGAGCAGGGCCCCTACAATGAGCAGTTCTTC; CDR3 protein: CASSVEQGPYNEQFF
D gene: -; J gene: TRBJ1-2; V gene: TRBV4-1; clone size: -; CDR3 DNA: TGCGCCAGCAGCCAAGTCGAGGAGATTGGTTATGGCTACACCTTC; CDR3 protein: CASSQVEEIGYGYTF
D gene: TRBD1; J gene: TRBJ1-3; V gene: TRBV5-4; clone size: -; CDR3 DNA: TGTGCCAGCAGCCCGACAGGGATCGGGAACACCATATATTTT; CDR3 protein: CASSPTGIGNTIYF
D gene: -; J gene: TRBJ1-3; V gene: TRBV5-6; clone size: -; CDR3 DNA: TGTGCCAGCAGCATTAGAAACACCATATATTTT; CDR3 protein: CASSIRNTIYF
D gene: -; J gene: TRBJ2-7; V gene: TRBV4-1; clone size: -; CDR3 DNA: TGCGCCAGCAGCCAAGCTGCTGCGGCCTACGAGCAGTACTTC; CDR3 protein: CASSQAAAAYEQYF
D gene: TRBD2; J gene: TRBJ2-1; V gene: TRBV5-4; clone size: -; CDR3 DNA: TGTGCCAGCAGCCCAAGGACTAGCGGACTCCTAGAGGGCAATGAGCAGTTCTTC; CDR3 protein: CASSPRTSGLLEGNEQFF
D gene: -; J gene: TRBJ2-3; V gene: TRBV6-5; clone size: -; CDR3 DNA: TGTGCCAGCAGCTACGGAGGGGGCCGCACAGATACGCAGTATTTT; CDR3 protein: CASSYGGGRTDTQYF
D gene: -; J gene: TRBJ2-3; V gene: TRBV9; clone size: -; CDR3 DNA: TGTGCCAGCAGCGTAGAGAGTGGCACAGATACGCAGTATTTT; CDR3 protein: CASSVESGTDTQYF
D gene: -; J gene: TRBJ1-1; V gene: TRBV6-6; clone size: few; CDR3 DNA: TGTGCCAGCGGTTCTGTGTCTTTCTTT; CDR3 protein: CASGSVSFF
D gene: -; J gene: TRBJ1-1; V gene: TRBV27; clone size: -; CDR3 DNA: TGTGCCAGCGGGGCACAGTCTTGGGCTGAAGCTTTCTTT; CDR3 protein: CASGAQSWAEAFF
D gene: TRBD1; J gene: TRBJ1-2; V gene: TRBV5-1; clone size: -; CDR3 DNA: TGCGCCAGCAGCGAAGACAGGGATTATGGCTACACCTTC; CDR3 protein: CASSEDRDYGYTF
D gene: -; J gene: TRBJ2-3; V gene: TRBV28; clone size: -; CDR3 DNA: TGTGCCAGCAGTTTCGGGGCAGATACGCAGTATTTT; CDR3 protein: CASSFGADTQYF
D gene: -; J gene: TRBJ2-1; V gene: TRBV5-1; clone size: -; CDR3 DNA: TGCGCCAGTCGGCTAGGGGGATACAATGAGCAGTTCTTC; CDR3 protein: CASRLGGYNEQFF
D gene: TRBD2; J gene: TRBJ2-1; V gene: TRBV18; clone size: -; CDR3 DNA: TGTGCCAGCTCACCACTTGGAGCGGGAGCGTCGCAGGAGCAGTTCTTC; CDR3 protein: CASSPLGAGASQEQFF
D gene: -; J gene: TRBJ1-2; V gene: TRBV7-9; clone size: -; CDR3 DNA: TGTGCCAGCAGCTCCCGATCCGGGACTAACTATGGCTACACCTTC; CDR3 protein: CASSSRSGTNYGYTF
D gene: TRBD2; J gene: TRBJ2-5; V gene: TRBV7-8; clone size: -; CDR3 DNA: TGTGCCAGCAGCCCTCCCGGAGCGGGAGAGGAAGAGACCCAGTACTTC; CDR3 protein: CASSPPGAGEEETQYF
D gene: TRBD1; J gene: TRBJ2-5; V gene: TRBV28; clone size: -; CDR3 DNA: TGTGCCAGCAGACCAACAGGGGGCCAAGAGACCCAGTACTTC; CDR3 protein: CASRPTGGQETQYF
D gene: -; J gene: TRBJ1-3; V gene: TRBV28; clone size: once; CDR3 DNA: TGTGCCAGCAACGTAGCCTTGGGAAACACCATATATTTT; CDR3 protein: CASNVALGNTIYF
D gene: -; J gene: TRBJ2-5; V gene: TRBV18; clone size: -; CDR3 DNA: TGTGCCAGCTCCCAGGTGGCCTGGGAGACCCAGTACTTC; CDR3 protein: CASSQVAWETQYF
D gene: -; J gene: TRBJ1-5; V gene: TRBV6-1; clone size: -; CDR3 DNA: TGTGCCAGCAGTGTCGGCGGGGGGGCCGGAGGTCAGCCCCAGCATTTT; CDR3 protein: CASSVGGGAGGQPQHF
D gene: -; J gene: TRBJ2-2; V gene: TRBV29-1; clone size: -; CDR3 DNA: TGCAGCGTTGATTTGCGGGGTTCGAGACCCGGGGAGCTGTTTTTT; CDR3 protein: CSVDLRGSRPGELFF
D gene: TRBD1; J gene: TRBJ2-1; V gene: TRBV27; clone size: -; CDR3 DNA: TGTGCCAGCAGTTTACAGGGGGCGTACAATGAGCAGTTCTTC; CDR3 protein: CASSLQGAYNEQFF
D gene: TRBD2; J gene: TRBJ2-7; V gene: TRBV5-1; clone size: -; CDR3 DNA: TGCGCCAGCAGCCCGCGAACTAGCGGGGGGACCTACGAGCAGTACTTC; CDR3 protein: CASSPRTSGGTYEQYF
D gene: -; J gene: TRBJ1-2; V gene: TRBV5-6; clone size: few; CDR3 DNA: TGTGCCAGCAGCCTTTTTTTGGTCGGGGTGTTCTATGGCTACACCTTC; CDR3 protein: CASSLFLVGVFYGYTF
D gene: TRBD2; J gene: TRBJ2-2; V gene: TRBV7-8; clone size: -; CDR3 DNA: TGTGCCAGCAGCCCAAGGGAGGGCCTGAACACCGGGGAGCTGTTTTTT; CDR3 protein: CASSPREGLNTGELFF
D gene: -; J gene: TRBJ2-1; V gene: TRBV6-5; clone size: -; CDR3 DNA: TGTGCCAGCAGCCCTCCCCCCTACAATGAGCAGTTCTTC; CDR3 protein: CASSPPPYNEQFF
D gene: TRBD2; J gene: TRBJ2-1; V gene: TRBV19; clone size: once; CDR3 DNA: TGTGCCAGTAGCGCGGGACTAGCGTCCTACAATGAGCAGTTCTTC; CDR3 protein: CASSAGLASYNEQFF
D gene: TRBD1; J gene: TRBJ1-4; V gene: TRBV28; clone size: -; CDR3 DNA: TGTGCCAGCAGACCAGACAGGGAGGCCGAAAAACTGTTTTTT; CDR3 protein: CASRPDREAEKLFF
D gene: -; J gene: TRBJ1-3; V gene: TRBV6-6; clone size: -; CDR3 DNA: TGTGCCAGCAGTTACAGGACAGCCATCTCTGGAAACACCATATATTTT; CDR3 protein: CASSYRTAISGNTIYF
D gene: -; J gene: TRBJ2-1; V gene: TRBV13; clone size: once; CDR3 DNA: TGTGCCAGCAGCTTCAGGGGAGTGGGTGTGGAGCAGTTCTTC; CDR3 protein: CASSFRGVGVEQFF
D gene: TRBD1; J gene: TRBJ1-2; V gene: TRBV18; clone size: -; CDR3 DNA: TGTGCCAGCTCACCCACTACAGGGGACTATGGCTACACCTTC; CDR3 protein: CASSPTTGDYGYTF